This passage covers 25 T cell receptor beta chains from one sample sequenced in a study of T-cell memory formation after mild COVID-19. TCRdb ran MiXCR on the 5' RACE reads and lists one entry per CDR3 protein. The table shows 450,000 or so distinct CDR3 sequences, with nearly 25% occurring only once. The sample comprised PBMCs or a T cell subset sorted from them (not recorded which). The receptors were sampled from an adult woman who had mild COVID-19 (a few samples of this study predate the infection). Cell type and time point are not known.

J is TRBJ1-2 and V is TRBV5-1; D is uncertain. This CDR3 region has 16 residues. V was shortened by 0 bases and J by 0 bases, with 12 bases between the two germline ends. Germline loops: CDR1 SGHRS, CDR2 YFSETQ. This CDR3 reads CASSLVGSPTNYGYTF. CDR3 DNA sequence: TGCGCCAGCAGCTTGGTAGGGAGCCCTACTAACTATGGCTACACCTTC.

The rearrangement uses TRBV12-3 or TRBV12-4 and TRBJ2-5; no clear D gene. With 6 bases removed from V and 5 bases from J, the gap between germline ends came to 13 bases. This CDR3 region has 13 residues. The CDR3 DNA is TGTGCCAGCAGCATACCCAAAGTCGAGACCCAGTACTTC. It specifies CASSIPKVETQYF.

This clonotype was found a few times. The chain combines TRBV20-1 with TRBJ2-3; 8 bases agree with TRBD2. The CDR3 consists of 15 residues. Germline loops: CDR1 DFQATT, CDR2 SNEGSKA (reference sequence). V lost 0 bases and J lost 2; bases outside the gene matches: 4. CDR3 coding DNA: TGCAGTGCTAGAGAGCGGGAGGCAATCACAGATACGCAGTATTTT. It yields the protein CSAREREAITDTQYF.

This clonotype was observed a handful of times. The chain joins TRBV29-1 to TRBJ2-1; D possibly corresponds to TRBD1 (5 bases). CDR3 length equals 12 residues. Germline assignment: CDR1 SQVTM and CDR2 ANQGSEA. Between the trimmed V and J ends, which lost 3 bases and 5 bases, there was a span of 8 bases. The CDR3 loop is CSVESGNNEQFF. CDR3 DNA: TGCAGCGTTGAGTCAGGGAACAATGAGCAGTTCTTC.

This clonotype came up many times. The chain uses TRBV12-3 or TRBV12-4 and TRBJ2-5, with 12 nucleotides matching TRBD2. The CDR3 runs to 15 residues. Trimming took 6 bases from V and 4 from J; bases not matched to a gene: 6. The CDR3 region has the DNA TGTGCCAGCAGCCCACCGGGACTAGCGGGAGAGACCCAGTACTTC. Protein product: CASSPPGLAGETQYF.

The chain couples TRBV12-3 or TRBV12-4 to TRBJ2-5, with 13 bases matching TRBD2. The CDR3 consists of 17 residues. The junction had 10 bases not matched to a gene; V was cut back by 5 bases and J by 4 bases. The chain's CDR3 is CASSIGLAGESGETQYF. CDR3 nucleotide sequence: TGTGCCAGCAGTATCGGACTAGCGGGGGAGTCGGGAGAGACCCAGTACTTC.

This rearrangement joins TRBV9 to TRBJ2-1, with D possibly TRBD1 on 5 matching bases. The CDR3 extends over 12 amino acids. Germline CDR1 SGDLS, CDR2 YYNGEE. V lost 3 bases and J 9 bases, leaving 10 bases between the germline ends. The CDR3: CASSATGGEQFF. As DNA, the CDR3 is TGTGCCAGCAGCGCCACAGGTGGTGAGCAGTTCTTC. Using reference TRBV9 and TRBJ2-1 for the parts outside the CDR3, the full variable domain is DSGVTQTPKHLITATGQRVTLRCSPRSGDLSVYWYQQSLDQGLQFLIQYYNGEERAKGNILERFSAQQFPDLHSELNLSSLELGDSALYFCASSATGGEQFFGPGTRLTVL.

This clonotype was found a few times. This chain joins TRBV19 and TRBJ2-5; 14 bases align to TRBD2. Germline loops: CDR1 LNHDA, CDR2 SQIVND (reference sequence). Trimming cost V 3 bases and J 1 base; bases outside gene matches: 1. The CDR3 runs 16 residues. CDR3 sequence: CASSIGLAGGQETQYF. DNA for the CDR3: TGTGCCAGTAGTATCGGACTAGCGGGGGGCCAAGAGACCCAGTACTTC.

This sequence joins TRBV11-2 and TRBJ2-1; D call uncertain. Germline CDR1 and CDR2: SGHAT and FQNNGV. The CDR3 length is 12 residues. The V end was cut by 6 bases, the J end by 5 bases, with 8 bases between. Written as DNA, the CDR3 is TGTGCCAGCAGTATGAACGACAATGAGCAGTTCTTC. Amino acids: CASSMNDNEQFF.

The V and J genes are TRBV7-2 and TRBJ2-3; maybe TRBD2 (5 bases). Germline CDR1 reads SGHTA; CDR2 reads FQGNSA. Trimming took 5 bases from V and 4 from J, leaving 19 bases between them. The CDR3 contains 16 residues. CDR3 bases: TGTGCCAGCAGCCTACGGACGGTGCCCGGGGCAGATACGCAGTATTTT. Its protein product is CASSLRTVPGADTQYF.

The chain links TRBV2 to TRBJ2-3, with a weak D call TRBD2 (6 bases). Trimming left V 6 bases short and J 1 base short, with 23 bases between. Germline V gene lookup returns CDR1 SNHLY and CDR2 FYNNEI. This CDR3 is 18 amino acids long. CDR3 protein: CASSAQSLRGIRTDTQYF. In nucleotides, the CDR3 is TGTGCCAGCAGCGCCCAATCGTTGCGGGGTATCCGCACAGATACGCAGTATTTT.

This chain joins TRBV24-1 and TRBJ2-3; D is tentatively TRBD1 or TRBD2 (5 bases each). V was pared by 2 bases and J by 5 bases, with 13 bases between. Germline CDR1 and CDR2: KGHDR and SFDVKD. This CDR3 region has 15 residues. The CDR3 region has the DNA TGTGCCACCAGTGATTCGCAGGGAGTTGGAGATACGCAGTATTTT. Residues: CATSDSQGVGDTQYF.

In nucleotides, the CDR3 is TGTGCCAGCAGCGTAACGGGACAGGGAAACACTGAAGCTTTCTTT. It yields the protein CASSVTGQGNTEAFF. V gene TRBV9 combines with J gene TRBJ1-1, with 9 nucleotides matching TRBD1. This CDR3 is built from 15 residues. The V gene end was trimmed by 1 base and the J gene end by 2 bases; junction bases not matched to a gene: 3. Germline CDR1 SGDLS, CDR2 YYNGEE. Supplemented by reference TRBV9 and TRBJ1-1, the full variable domain reads DSGVTQTPKHLITATGQRVTLRCSPRSGDLSVYWYQQSLDQGLQFLIQYYNGEERAKGNILERFSAQQFPDLHSELNLSSLELGDSALYFCASSVTGQGNTEAFFGQGTRLTVV.

The rearrangement links TRBV7-9 to TRBJ1-1; D is undetermined. Germline CDR1 SEHNR, CDR2 FQNEAQ (reference sequence). This CDR3 comprises 15 residues. V dropped 1 base and J dropped 0 bases, with 9 bases sitting between them. For the CDR3, the DNA is TGTGCCAGCAGCTTAGTTAGGGTCATGAACACTGAAGCTTTCTTT. Amino acids: CASSLVRVMNTEAFF.

The chain employs TRBV20-1 and TRBJ2-5, with 8 bases aligning to TRBD2. V shed 5 bases and J 2 bases; nucleotides not matched to a gene: 13. Germline CDR1 DFQATT, CDR2 SNEGSKA (reference sequence). CDR3 length equals 16 residues. The CDR3 protein is CSASPLAREDQETQYF. The CDR3 nucleotides read TGCAGTGCTTCACCATTAGCGCGGGAGGATCAAGAGACCCAGTACTTC.

This clonotype was observed a few times. This chain joins TRBV11-3 and TRBJ1-1; perhaps TRBD1 as D (5 bases). The V end lost 2 bases, the J end lost 7 bases, and 17 bases lay between the germline ends. This CDR3 comprises 15 residues. The germline V gene has CDR1 SGHNT and CDR2 YENEEA. Here the CDR3 DNA reads TGTGCCAGCAGCTTAAGAATCAGCGGGACGGATGAAGCTTTCTTT. It specifies CASSLRISGTDEAFF.

The CDR3 sequence is CASSWGTSEGGELFF. The CDR3 DNA is TGTGCCAGCAGCTGGGGGACATCGGAAGGCGGGGAGCTGTTTTTT. The chain uses TRBV7-9 and TRBJ2-2; D is possibly TRBD1 (6 bases). In germline, CDR1 is SEHNR, CDR2 FQNEAQ (reference sequence). V was cut by 4 bases and J by 7 bases, with 16 bases left in between. This CDR3 is built from 15 residues.

This clonotype was detected only a few times. This chain uses TRBV6-5 with TRBJ1-2; 7 nucleotides agree with TRBD1. Germline V CDR1 and CDR2: MNHEY, SVGAGI. Losses at the gene ends were 3 bases for V and 7 bases for J; bases not matched to a gene: 11. The CDR3 is 15 amino acids. CDR3 region: CASSYTLYRGGGYTF. The CDR3 DNA reads as TGTGCCAGCAGTTATACCCTATACAGGGGTGGTGGCTACACCTTC.

In this sample, this clonotype turned up a few times. The CDR3 protein is CAISESTAYGYTF. The CDR3 nucleotides read TGTGCCATCAGTGAGTCTACAGCCTATGGCTACACCTTC. The rearrangement links TRBV10-3 to TRBJ1-2, with D unclear. The CDR3 is 13 residues long. CDR1 and CDR2 (germline): ENHRY, SYGVKD. Trimming removed 0 bases at V and 4 bases at J, with 6 bases between.

This clonotype was observed a handful of times. The gene calls are TRBV28 and TRBJ2-1, with 8 bases lining up with TRBD1. Germline V gene lookup returns CDR1 MDHEN and CDR2 SYDVKM. V shed 6 bases and J 12 bases; nucleotides not matched to a gene: 4. The CDR3 sequence is 11 residues long. This CDR3 reads CASRTGGLQFF. CDR3 DNA: TGTGCCAGCAGAACAGGGGGGTTGCAGTTCTTC.

The genes are TRBV18 and TRBJ1-6; the D gene is possibly TRBD1 (6 bases). V was trimmed by 3 bases and J by 8 bases, leaving 11 bases between them. CDR1 KGHSH and CDR2 LQKENI come from the germline V gene. There are 14 residues in the CDR3. The CDR3 DNA reads TGTGCCAGCTCACCGGGCCCAGGGGATTCACCCCTCCACTTT. Protein product: CASSPGPGDSPLHF.

CDR3 amino acids: CASSQEAGSTGELFF. The CDR3 DNA follows: TGCGCCAGCAGCCAAGAGGCGGGGAGTACCGGGGAGCTGTTTTTT. The rearrangement joins TRBV4-1 to TRBJ2-2, with a possible D match to TRBD2 (6 bases). This CDR3 spans 15 amino acids. V was pared by 0 bases and J by 5 bases, with 10 bases between. The V gene's germline CDR1 is MGHRA and CDR2 YSYEKL.

This clonotype showed up just a few times. This chain connects TRBV7-9 to TRBJ1-5; TRBD1 matches at 7 bases. Germline trimming cut 10 bases from V and 3 bases from J; bases unmatched to any gene: 9. CDR3 length equals 14 residues. Germline V gene data show CDR1 as SEHNR and CDR2 as FQNEAQ (reference sequence). The DNA for the CDR3 is TGTGCCACCTCAGGCACAGGGGCCAATCAGCCCCAGCATTTT. It specifies CATSGTGANQPQHF.

V gene TRBV7-3 combines with J gene TRBJ1-1; TRBD1 is a possible D gene (5 bases). Between the trimmed V and J ends, which lost 5 bases and 0 bases, there was a span of 13 bases. Germline V gene lookup returns CDR1 SGHTA and CDR2 FQGTGA. The CDR3 length is 15 residues. The CDR3 DNA reads TGTGCCAGCAGCCTTACAGGCACCATGAACACTGAAGCTTTCTTT. Its protein product is CASSLTGTMNTEAFF.

A few counts support this clonotype. The chain employs TRBV10-3 and TRBJ1-5, with 9 bases matching TRBD1. V shed 6 bases, J shed 3 bases, and the junction held 6 bases outside the gene matches. The germline V gene has CDR1 ENHRY and CDR2 SYGVKD. This CDR3 has 15 amino acids. The CDR3 DNA follows: TGTGCCATCAGCGGGACAGGGAACCTCAATCAGCCCCAGCATTTT. Residues: CAISGTGNLNQPQHF.